This T cell receptor (beta chain) is drawn from a study of cytomegalovirus exposure and HLA in healthy donors. PCR employed 60 Vbeta and 13 Jbeta primers. The table came from immunoSEQ multiplex PCR; TCRdb's copy has only in-frame clones and leaves some out. In the table there are 95,000 to 120,000 clones, roughly 70% of which are singletons. The sequenced sample was PBMCs. This receptor was identified in a woman aged 40-49 years in good health and CMV-seropositive.

The CDR3 DNA reads TGTGCCAGCTCACGACAGGGGAACACCGGGGAGCTGTTTTTT. Protein sequence: CASSRQGNTGELFF. This rearrangement joins TRBV18 to TRBJ2-2, with 7 nucleotides matching TRBD1. With 4 bases clipped from V and 1 base from J, the junction kept 0 bases outside the gene matches. Per germline, CDR1 KGHSH and CDR2 LQKENI. The CDR3 is 14 amino acids.